What follows are 30 T cell receptor beta chains derived from one specimen sequenced in a study of T cells in Graves' hyperthyroidism and ophthalmopathy. From RNA transcripts, TCR beta CDR3 regions were amplified. Initially, a first-round RT-PCR of the TCR CDR3 employed the HTBI primer set. Each CDR3 protein gets one entry after TCRdb re-called the multiplex PCR reads with MiXCR. The sample holds approximately 200,000 distinct CDR3 sequences, approximately 20% seen once. Sequencing was carried out using blood. All receptors derive from a man in his forties with Graves' hyperthyroidism.

This clonotype was counted at least ten times. The J gene is TRBJ2-4, the V gene TRBV3-1; D is perhaps TRBD2 (6 bases). Germline CDR1 is LGHDT and CDR2 is YNNKEL (reference sequence). The V end was cut by 5 bases, the J end by 6 bases, with 8 bases between. The CDR3 consists of 12 residues. For the CDR3, the DNA is TGTGCCAGCAGCTTGGGAGGAAACATTCAGTACTTC. This encodes CASSLGGNIQYF.

This clonotype turned up a few times. The V call is TRBV20-1, the J call TRBJ1-2, with 9 bases identical to TRBD1. J gave up 4 bases and V 6 bases, and 9 bases lay outside the gene matches. CDR3 length: 14 residues. Germline CDR1 DFQATT, CDR2 SNEGSKA (reference sequence). The CDR3 is CSAVTGTGSYGYTF. CDR3 sequence (DNA): TGCAGTGCAGTGACCGGGACAGGGTCCTATGGCTACACCTTC.

A few counts support this clonotype. This chain links TRBV5-6 with TRBJ2-5; maybe TRBD1 (6 bases). CDR3 size: 16 residues. With 3 bases removed from V and 0 bases from J, the gap between germline ends came to 15 bases. Germline assignment: CDR1 SGHDT and CDR2 YYEEEE. In DNA form, the CDR3 reads TGTGCCAGCAGCTGGCACTCCGGGACATACCAAGAGACCCAGTACTTC. Translating gives CASSWHSGTYQETQYF.

The CDR3 coding sequence is TGCGCCAGCAGCCAAGATCTGGCCAGATCTAACTATGGCTACACCTTC. This encodes CASSQDLARSNYGYTF. The chain carries TRBV4-1 and TRBJ1-2, with D unresolved. The CDR3 length is 16 residues. Germline loops: CDR1 MGHRA, CDR2 YSYEKL. V lost 0 bases and J lost 0, with 11 bases in between.

This clonotype has a count of ten or more. The gene calls are TRBV4-3 and TRBJ1-2; TRBD1 matches at 9 bases. The germline gives CDR1 LGHNA, CDR2 YSLEER. CDR3 length: 15 residues. The V segment lost 0 bases and the J segment 5 bases; nucleotides outside the gene matches: 4. The CDR3 region is CASSQEQGAWYGYTF. The CDR3 DNA reads as TGCGCCAGCAGCCAAGAACAGGGGGCGTGGTATGGCTACACCTTC.

This clonotype was seen repeatedly, ten times or more. The rearrangement uses TRBV6-2 or TRBV6-3 and TRBJ1-6; the D gene is possibly TRBD1 (5 bases). The CDR3 contains 14 residues. The V and J ends lost 2 bases and 8 bases respectively, with 10 bases between them. Germline CDR1 MNHEY, CDR2 SVGEGT. The CDR3 sequence: CASSYRGLDSPLHF. For the CDR3, the DNA is TGTGCCAGCAGTTACAGGGGACTGGATTCACCCCTCCACTTT.

The chain is built from TRBV15 and TRBJ2-7, with TRBD1 as a possible D gene (5 bases). The CDR3 length is 16 residues. V lost 4 bases, J lost 3 bases, and 19 bases lay in between. Germline assignment: CDR1 LNHNV and CDR2 YYDKDF (reference sequence). The CDR3 is CATSNPLQGRLYEQYF. The CDR3 nucleotides read TGTGCCACCAGCAATCCTCTTCAGGGTCGACTCTACGAGCAGTACTTC.

This chain links TRBV7-9 with TRBJ2-6; a possible D gene is TRBD1 (6 bases). The CDR3 length is 15 residues. Per germline, CDR1 SEHNR and CDR2 FQNEAQ (reference sequence). Between the trimmed V and J ends, which lost 5 bases and 2 bases, there was a span of 10 bases. The CDR3 is CASSTGTPGANVLTF. In DNA, the CDR3 is TGTGCCAGCAGCACCGGGACACCTGGGGCCAACGTCCTGACTTTC.

V usage is TRBV20-1 and J usage is TRBJ2-3; 9 bases are a match to TRBD1. Germline V CDR1 and CDR2: DFQATT, SNEGSKA (reference sequence). V shed 4 bases, J shed 1 base, and the junction held 6 bases outside the gene matches. This CDR3 region has 15 residues. The CDR3: CSATQGQGGTDTQYF. The CDR3 coding sequence is TGCAGTGCTACCCAGGGACAGGGAGGCACAGATACGCAGTATTTT.

This clonotype was detected many times. A much larger clone sits a single nucleotide away, making a read error possible. The chain employs TRBV25-1 and TRBJ2-3, with no clear D. The CDR3 sequence is 12 residues long. CDR1 and CDR2 from the germline V gene are MGHDK and SYGVNS. Trimming removed 4 bases at V and 2 bases at J, with 4 bases between. In DNA, the CDR3 is TGTGCCAGCAGTGGATACACAGATACGCAGTATTTT. Translating it yields CASSGYTDTQYF.

This clonotype has a count of ten or more. This chain connects TRBV27 to TRBJ2-1; 7 nucleotides line up with TRBD2. With 5 bases clipped from V and 4 bases from J, the junction kept 8 bases outside the gene matches. CDR1 and CDR2 (germline): MNHEY, SMNVEV (reference sequence). The CDR3 sequence is 15 residues long. The CDR3 nucleotides read TGTGCCAGCAGTGGGTCAAGCGGGGCTTACAATGAGCAGTTCTTC. Protein: CASSGSSGAYNEQFF.

The rearrangement joins TRBV11-2 to TRBJ2-2; TRBD1 matches at 7 bases. V shed 7 bases and J 0 bases; nucleotides not matched to a gene: 8. Germline loops: CDR1 SGHAT, CDR2 FQNNGV. The CDR3 length is 16 residues. CDR3 DNA: TGTGCCAGCAACGTGATAGACAGGGCGAACACCGGGGAGCTGTTTTTT. Residues: CASNVIDRANTGELFF.

This clonotype has a count of ten or more. This chain connects TRBV28 to TRBJ2-2; D unclear. In germline, CDR1 is MDHEN, CDR2 SYDVKM. This CDR3 comprises 13 residues. Trimming shortened V by 3 bases and J by 6 bases, and 8 bases separated the two germline ends. The CDR3 protein is CASSFRLAGELFF. For the CDR3, the DNA is TGTGCCAGCAGTTTTAGGTTGGCCGGGGAGCTGTTTTTT.

This sequence joins TRBV3-1 and TRBJ2-1, with 9 nucleotides matching TRBD2. The CDR3 runs to 14 residues. Losses at the gene ends were 5 bases for V and 7 bases for J; bases not matched to a gene: 6. Germline lookup yields CDR1 LGHDT and CDR2 YNNKEL (reference sequence). The CDR3 DNA is TGTGCCAGCAGCTTGCGGGGGGGGAGGAATGAGCAGTTCTTC. Protein: CASSLRGGRNEQFF.

This clonotype was seen ten or more times. The gene calls are TRBV12-3 or TRBV12-4 and TRBJ2-4; the D is unclear. V lost 5 bases, J lost 5 bases, and 10 bases lay in between. This CDR3 has 13 amino acids. CDR3 nucleotides: TGTGCCAGCAGTCCCCCCAAGGAAAACATTCAGTACTTC. It specifies CASSPPKENIQYF.

In its sample, this clonotype was seen many times. The genes are TRBV27 and TRBJ2-3, with TRBD1 as a possible D gene (6 bases). The germline V gene encodes CDR1 MNHEY and CDR2 SMNVEV (reference sequence). The V and J ends lost 6 bases and 7 bases respectively, with 20 bases between them. The CDR3 is 15 amino acids. CDR3 bases: TGTGCCAGCAGCCAAGGGCAGGGGTGGAAATATACGCAGTATTTT. Translation: CASSQGQGWKYTQYF.

In this sample, this clonotype turned up many times. This sequence joins TRBV2 and TRBJ1-2, with D possibly TRBD1 on 5 matching bases. The CDR3 consists of 16 residues. V lost 3 bases, J lost 10 bases, and 24 bases lay in between. CDR1 is SNHLY and CDR2 is FYNNEI in the germline V gene. In DNA form, the CDR3 reads TGTGCCAGCAGTGATCGACGGATCCGGGACTTCGGAGCCTACACCTTC. This sequence encodes CASSDRRIRDFGAYTF.

The V gene is TRBV5-8, the J gene TRBJ2-7; D remains ambiguous. V lost 2 bases, J lost 6 bases, and 12 bases lay in between. The CDR3 contains 13 residues. Germline V CDR1 and CDR2: SGHTS, YDEGEE. CDR3 in DNA: TGTGCCAGCAGCTTATACAGAGGCGGCGAGCAGTACTTC. Its translation is CASSLYRGGEQYF.

V is TRBV19 and J is TRBJ2-1, with 8 nucleotides matching TRBD2. The CDR3 length is 15 residues. The V gene's germline CDR1 is LNHDA and CDR2 SQIVND (reference sequence). Germline trimming cut 9 bases from V and 0 bases from J; bases unmatched to any gene: 7. As DNA, the CDR3 is TGTGCCAGCCTACGGGGGGGGAGCTCCTACAATGAGCAGTTCTTC. It translates to CASLRGGSSYNEQFF. Combining the CDR3 with reference TRBV19 and TRBJ2-1 gives the whole variable domain DGGITQSPKYLFRKEGQNVTLSCEQNLNHDAMYWYRQDPGQGLRLIYYSQIVNDFQKGDIAEGYSVSREKKESFPLTVTSAQKNPTAFYLCASLRGGSSYNEQFFGPGTRLTVL.

This clonotype was observed at least ten times. V usage is TRBV7-2 and J usage is TRBJ2-5; a weak D match, TRBD2 (5 bases). V lost 4 bases to trimming and J lost 2 bases, with 8 bases between them. The CDR3 has 13 amino acids. Per the germline V gene, CDR1 is SGHTA and CDR2 is FQGNSA. The CDR3 spells CASSYGVQETQYF. CDR3 nucleotide sequence: TGTGCCAGCAGCTACGGGGTTCAAGAGACCCAGTACTTC. The entire variable domain, with the rest obtained from reference TRBV7-2 and TRBJ2-5, is as follows: GAGVSQSPSNKVTEKGKDVELRCDPISGHTALYWYRQSLGQGLEFLIYFQGNSAPDKSGLPSDRFSAERTGGSVSTLTIQRTQQEDSAVYLCASSYGVQETQYFGPGTRLLVL.

This clonotype has a handful of counts. A read error may produce the germline difference seen at one junction end. The rearrangement uses TRBV5-1 and TRBJ2-3; 8 bases match TRBD2. CDR1 is SGHRS, CDR2 YFSETQ, per germline. The CDR3 has 16 residues. In DNA, the CDR3 is TGCGCCAGCAGCTTGGCCTCGGGGGGGCAAGCAGATGCGCAGTATTTT. Its protein product is CASSLASGGQADAQYF.

The V gene is TRBV5-1, the J gene TRBJ1-3; D gene ambiguous. Germline values: CDR1 SGHRS, CDR2 YFSETQ. The CDR3 covers 17 residues. V was shortened by 1 base and J by 0 bases, with 14 bases between the two germline ends. Here the CDR3 reads CASSLIPAGSSGNTIYF. In DNA, the CDR3 is TGCGCCAGCAGCTTGATACCCGCCGGGAGCTCTGGAAACACCATATATTTT.

This clonotype occurred many times. This sequence joins TRBV19 and TRBJ2-5, with TRBD2 identical over 10 bases. The V segment lost 4 bases and the J segment 0 bases; nucleotides outside the gene matches: 5. Germline CDR1 LNHDA, CDR2 SQIVND (reference sequence). This CDR3 is built from 16 residues. The CDR3 reads CASSKRTSGDQETQYF. DNA for the CDR3: TGTGCCAGTAGTAAGCGAACTAGCGGGGACCAAGAGACCCAGTACTTC.

This clonotype was detected a few times. V and J are TRBV7-2 and TRBJ2-3; maybe TRBD1 (6 bases). With 5 bases removed from V and 2 bases from J, the gap between germline ends came to 14 bases. CDR1 is SGHTA and CDR2 is FQGNSA in the germline V gene. This CDR3 spans 15 amino acids. CDR3 sequence: CASSPGQTTTDTQYF. The CDR3 region has the DNA TGTGCCAGCAGCCCTGGACAGACCACCACAGATACGCAGTATTTT.

As concerns this clonotype: One base away lies a much larger clone, so this may be a sequencing read error. The chain combines TRBV6-2 or TRBV6-3 with TRBJ2-4; maybe TRBD2 (6 bases). Per germline, CDR1 MNHEY and CDR2 SVGEGT. The CDR3 runs 16 residues. V was pared by 6 bases and J by 13 bases, with 28 bases between. The CDR3 region is CASSSRLVASYNEQYF. The CDR3 DNA reads TGTGCCAGCAGCTCCAGACTAGTGGCCTCCTACAATGAGCAGTACTTC.

In its sample, this clonotype was seen many times. The gene calls are TRBV12-3 or TRBV12-4 and TRBJ2-5; tentative D call: TRBD2 (5 bases). Trimming removed 0 bases at V and 4 bases at J, with 6 bases between. This CDR3 spans 13 amino acids. CDR3 sequence reads: CASSLARVETQYF. CDR3 bases: TGTGCCAGCAGTTTAGCGCGGGTAGAGACCCAGTACTTC.

The chain is built from TRBV6-1 and TRBJ1-1; 7 nucleotides align to TRBD1. This CDR3 comprises 14 residues. Germline V gene data show CDR1 as MNHNS and CDR2 as SASEGT. The V segment lost 6 bases and the J segment 3 bases; nucleotides outside the gene matches: 7. The CDR3 is CASSRQGRYTEAFF. The CDR3 region has the DNA TGTGCCAGCAGCCGACAGGGCCGGTACACTGAAGCTTTCTTT.

V is TRBV20-1 and J is TRBJ1-4; D perhaps matches TRBD1 (5 bases). The V end lost 6 bases, the J end lost 5 bases, and 19 bases lay between the germline ends. This CDR3 is built from 15 residues. Germline V gene sequence: CDR1 DFQATT, CDR2 SNEGSKA (reference sequence). The CDR3 DNA reads TGCAGTGCCAGTAATACCGGGACGGAAAATGAAAAACTGTTTTTT. As protein: CSASNTGTENEKLFF.

In its sample, this clonotype was seen many times. V usage is TRBV28 and J usage is TRBJ1-1, with a weak D call TRBD1 (5 bases). The CDR3 runs 16 residues. Germline values: CDR1 MDHEN, CDR2 SYDVKM. The germline V and J ends were trimmed by 2 bases and 0 bases, with 13 bases remaining between them. The CDR3 loop is CASSLGAWVMNTEAFF. The CDR3 region has the DNA TGTGCCAGCAGTTTAGGGGCTTGGGTGATGAACACTGAAGCTTTCTTT.

This clonotype was detected many times. The gene calls are TRBV7-3 and TRBJ2-3, with 7 bases matching TRBD1. Germline values: CDR1 SGHTA, CDR2 FQGTGA. The CDR3 runs 16 residues. V gave up 5 bases and J gave up 2 bases; unmatched junction bases: 10. CDR3 bases: TGTGCCAGCAGCAAGGGCCGGGACAGCAACACAGATACGCAGTATTTT. Translating it yields CASSKGRDSNTDTQYF. Combining the CDR3 with reference TRBV7-3 and TRBJ2-3 gives the whole variable domain GAGVSQTPSNKVTEKGKYVELRCDPISGHTALYWYRQSLGQGPEFLIYFQGTGAADDSGLPNDRFFAVRPEGSVSTLKIQRTERGDSAVYLCASSKGRDSNTDTQYFGPGTRLTVL.